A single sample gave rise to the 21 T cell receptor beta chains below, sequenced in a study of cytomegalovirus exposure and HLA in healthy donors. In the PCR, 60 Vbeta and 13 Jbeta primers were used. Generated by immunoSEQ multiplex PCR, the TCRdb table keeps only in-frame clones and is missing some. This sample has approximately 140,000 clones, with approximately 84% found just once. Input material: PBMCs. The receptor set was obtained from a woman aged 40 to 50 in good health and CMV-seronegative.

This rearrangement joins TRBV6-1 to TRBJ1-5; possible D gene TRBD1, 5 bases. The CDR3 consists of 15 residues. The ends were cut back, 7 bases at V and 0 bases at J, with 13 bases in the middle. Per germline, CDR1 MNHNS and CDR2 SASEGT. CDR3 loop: CASIGRAYSNQPQHF. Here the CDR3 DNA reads TGTGCCAGCATAGGCAGGGCATATAGCAATCAGCCCCAGCATTTT.

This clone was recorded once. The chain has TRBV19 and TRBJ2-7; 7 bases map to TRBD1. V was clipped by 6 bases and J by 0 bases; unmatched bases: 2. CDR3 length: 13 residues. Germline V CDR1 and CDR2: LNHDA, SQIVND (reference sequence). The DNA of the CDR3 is TGTGCCAGTAGCTGGGACAGCTCCTACGAGCAGTACTTC. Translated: CASSWDSSYEQYF.

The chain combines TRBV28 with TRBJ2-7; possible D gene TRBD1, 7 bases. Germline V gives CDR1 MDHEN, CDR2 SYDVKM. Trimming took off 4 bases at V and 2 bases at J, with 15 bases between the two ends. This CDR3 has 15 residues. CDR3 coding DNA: TGTGCCAGCAGTTGGAGGGGACAGAACCCCTACGAGCAGTACTTC. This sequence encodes CASSWRGQNPYEQYF.

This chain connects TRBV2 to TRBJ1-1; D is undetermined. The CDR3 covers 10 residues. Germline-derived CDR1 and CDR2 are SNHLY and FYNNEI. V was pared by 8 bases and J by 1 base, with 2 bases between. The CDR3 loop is CASQNTEAFF. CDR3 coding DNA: TGTGCCAGCCAGAACACTGAAGCTTTCTTT.

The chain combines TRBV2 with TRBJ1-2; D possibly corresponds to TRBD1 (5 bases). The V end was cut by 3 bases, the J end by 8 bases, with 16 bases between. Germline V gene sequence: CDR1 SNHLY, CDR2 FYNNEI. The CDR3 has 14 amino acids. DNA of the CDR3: TGTGCCAGCAGTGACAGGGCCCGCTATTTAGGCTACACCTTC. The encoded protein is CASSDRARYLGYTF. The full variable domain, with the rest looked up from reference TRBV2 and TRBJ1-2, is EPEVTQTPSHQVTQMGQEVILRCVPISNHLYFYWYRQILGQKVEFLVSFYNNEISEKSEIFDDQFSVERPDGSNFTLKIRSTKLEDSAMYFCASSDRARYLGYTFGSGTRLTVV.

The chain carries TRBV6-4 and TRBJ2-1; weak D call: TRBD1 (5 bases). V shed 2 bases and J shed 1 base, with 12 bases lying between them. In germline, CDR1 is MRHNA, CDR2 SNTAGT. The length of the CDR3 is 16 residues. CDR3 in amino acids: CASSDRGRPSYNEQFF. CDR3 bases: TGTGCCAGCAGTGACAGGGGCAGACCTTCCTACAATGAGCAGTTCTTC.

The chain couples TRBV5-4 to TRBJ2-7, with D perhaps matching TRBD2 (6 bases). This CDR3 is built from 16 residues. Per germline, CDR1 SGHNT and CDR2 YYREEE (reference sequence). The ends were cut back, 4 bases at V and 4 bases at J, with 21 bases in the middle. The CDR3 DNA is TGTGCCAGCAGCCTGAAGGTGGGGACTCTTCGGTACGAGCAGTACTTC. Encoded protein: CASSLKVGTLRYEQYF.

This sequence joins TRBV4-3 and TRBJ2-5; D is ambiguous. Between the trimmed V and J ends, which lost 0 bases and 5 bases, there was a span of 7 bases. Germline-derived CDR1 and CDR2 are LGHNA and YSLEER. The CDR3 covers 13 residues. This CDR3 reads CASSQDVRETQYF. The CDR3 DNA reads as TGCGCCAGCAGCCAAGATGTACGGGAGACCCAGTACTTC.

The CDR3: CASSSPPQGWTEAFF. The CDR3 DNA follows: TGTGCCAGCAGCTCACCCCCACAGGGGTGGACTGAAGCTTTCTTT. V usage is TRBV5-6 and J usage is TRBJ1-1; 7 bases are shared with TRBD1. The germline V gene has CDR1 SGHDT and CDR2 YYEEEE. The CDR3 loop spans 15 amino acids. V gave up 3 bases and J gave up 5 bases; unmatched junction bases: 10.

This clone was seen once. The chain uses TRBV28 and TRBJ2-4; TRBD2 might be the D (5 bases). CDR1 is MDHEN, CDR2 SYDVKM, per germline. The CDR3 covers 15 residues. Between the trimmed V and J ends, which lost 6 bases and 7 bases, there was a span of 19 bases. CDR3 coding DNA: TGTGCCAGCAGCTCTGGGCAAGGAGGTCTGAACATTCAGTACTTC. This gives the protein CASSSGQGGLNIQYF. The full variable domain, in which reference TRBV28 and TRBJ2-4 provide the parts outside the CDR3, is DVKVTQSSRYLVKRTGEKVFLECVQDMDHENMFWYRQDPGLGLRLIYFSYDVKMKEKGDIPEGYSVSREKKERFSLILESASTNQTSMYLCASSSGQGGLNIQYFGAGTRLSVL.

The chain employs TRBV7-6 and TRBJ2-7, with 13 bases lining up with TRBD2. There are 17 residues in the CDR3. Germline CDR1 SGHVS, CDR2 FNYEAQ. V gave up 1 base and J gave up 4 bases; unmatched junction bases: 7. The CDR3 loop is CASSLGPGLAGSYEQYF. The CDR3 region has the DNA TGTGCCAGCAGCTTAGGGCCGGGACTAGCGGGATCATACGAGCAGTACTTC. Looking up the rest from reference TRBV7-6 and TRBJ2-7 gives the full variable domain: GAGVSQSPRYKVTKRGQDVALRCDPISGHVSLYWYRQALGQGPEFLTYFNYEAQQDKSGLPNDRFSAERPEGSISTLTIQRTEQRDSAMYRCASSLGPGLAGSYEQYFGPGTRLTVT.

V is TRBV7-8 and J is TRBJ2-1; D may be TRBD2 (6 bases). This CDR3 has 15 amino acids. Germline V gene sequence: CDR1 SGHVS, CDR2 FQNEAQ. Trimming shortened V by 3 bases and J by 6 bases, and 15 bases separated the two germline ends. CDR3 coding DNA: TGTGCCAGCAGCTTTCGGCGGGATCCTCGCAATGAGCAGTTCTTC. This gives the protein CASSFRRDPRNEQFF.

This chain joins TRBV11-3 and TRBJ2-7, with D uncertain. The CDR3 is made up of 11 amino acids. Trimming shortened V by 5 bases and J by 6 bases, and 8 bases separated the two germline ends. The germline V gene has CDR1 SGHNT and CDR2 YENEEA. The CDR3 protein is CASSNRGEQYF. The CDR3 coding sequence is TGTGCCAGCAGCAATCGAGGCGAGCAGTACTTC.

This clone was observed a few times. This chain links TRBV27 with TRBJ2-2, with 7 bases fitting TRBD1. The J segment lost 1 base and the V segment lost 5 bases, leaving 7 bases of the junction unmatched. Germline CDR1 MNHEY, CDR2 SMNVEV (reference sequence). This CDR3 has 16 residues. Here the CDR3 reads CASSRTGGMNTGELFF. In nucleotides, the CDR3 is TGTGCCAGCAGTAGGACAGGAGGTATGAACACCGGGGAGCTGTTTTTT.

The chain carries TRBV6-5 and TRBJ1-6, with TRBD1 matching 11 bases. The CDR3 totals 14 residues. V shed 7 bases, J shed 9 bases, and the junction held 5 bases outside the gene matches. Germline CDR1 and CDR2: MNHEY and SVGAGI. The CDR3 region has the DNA TGTGCCAGCAAGGGACAGGGGGATTTTTCACCCCTCCACTTT. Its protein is CASKGQGDFSPLHF.

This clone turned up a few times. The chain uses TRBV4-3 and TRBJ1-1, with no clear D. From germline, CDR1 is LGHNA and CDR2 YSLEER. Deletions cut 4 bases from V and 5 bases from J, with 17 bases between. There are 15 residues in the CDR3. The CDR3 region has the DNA TGCGCCAGCAGCCCCGACCAACACAGTCGGACTGAAGCTTTCTTT. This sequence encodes CASSPDQHSRTEAFF.

In nucleotides, the CDR3 is TGTGCCAGCAGTTACTCGACATCCACGAACACTGAAGCTTTCTTT. It is translated as CASSYSTSTNTEAFF. V gene TRBV6-6 combines with J gene TRBJ1-1; no reliable D call. There are 15 residues in the CDR3. CDR1 MNHNY and CDR2 SVGAGI come from the germline V gene (reference sequence). Trimming pared 0 bases from V and 1 base from J, leaving 9 bases between.

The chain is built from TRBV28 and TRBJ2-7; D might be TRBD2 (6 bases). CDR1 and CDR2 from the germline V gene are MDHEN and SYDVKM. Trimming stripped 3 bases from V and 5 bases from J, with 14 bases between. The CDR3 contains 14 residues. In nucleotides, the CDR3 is TGTGCCAGCAGTTTTCTAGCGAGGAACGACGAGCAGTACTTC. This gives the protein CASSFLARNDEQYF. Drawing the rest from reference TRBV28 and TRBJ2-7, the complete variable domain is DVKVTQSSRYLVKRTGEKVFLECVQDMDHENMFWYRQDPGLGLRLIYFSYDVKMKEKGDIPEGYSVSREKKERFSLILESASTNQTSMYLCASSFLARNDEQYFGPGTRLTVT.

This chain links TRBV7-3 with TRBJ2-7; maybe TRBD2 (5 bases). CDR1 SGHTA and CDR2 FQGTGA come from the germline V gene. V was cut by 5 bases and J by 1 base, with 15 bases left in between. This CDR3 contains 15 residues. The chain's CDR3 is CASSQDGVGSYEQYF. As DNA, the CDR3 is TGTGCCAGCAGCCAGGACGGGGTCGGATCCTACGAGCAGTACTTC.

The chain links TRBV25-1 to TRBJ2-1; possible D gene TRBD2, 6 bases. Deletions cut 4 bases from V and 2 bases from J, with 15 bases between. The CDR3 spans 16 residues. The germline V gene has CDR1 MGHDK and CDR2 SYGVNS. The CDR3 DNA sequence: TGTGCCAGCAGTGTTTCTAGCGCCTATCCCTACAATGAGCAGTTCTTC. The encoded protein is CASSVSSAYPYNEQFF.

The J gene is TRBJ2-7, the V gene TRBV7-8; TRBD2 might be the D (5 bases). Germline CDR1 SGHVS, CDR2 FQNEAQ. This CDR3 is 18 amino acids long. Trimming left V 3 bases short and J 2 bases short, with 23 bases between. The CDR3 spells CASSFPLSLSAGAYEQYF. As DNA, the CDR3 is TGTGCCAGCAGCTTCCCTTTGTCATTATCGGCGGGCGCCTACGAGCAGTACTTC.